The 12 T cell receptor beta chains reported below all come from one sample, sequenced in a study of blood T cell repertoires in COVID-19. Sequenced by immunoSEQ multiplex PCR; TCRdb stores in-frame clones only, minus some. This sample yields about 150,000 clones, of which about 80% are seen a single time; 7.3% belongs to the top ten. Sequencing was carried out using PBMCs or T cells enriched from blood (not recorded which). These TCRs come from a man aged 45-60 years who had recovered from COVID-19.

The chain couples TRBV3-1 (or the pseudogene TRBV3-2) to TRBJ2-2; 9 positions agree with TRBD1. CDR3 length equals 14 residues. The germline CDR1 and CDR2 sequences are LGHDT and YNNKEL (reference sequence). Trimming cost V 1 base and J 6 bases; bases outside gene matches: 0. CDR3 bases: TGTGCCAGCAGCCAAGGGACAGGGGCCGGGGAGCTGTTTTTT. Its protein is CASSQGTGAGELFF.

The chain is built from TRBV27 and TRBJ1-6; no definite D call. Germline V gives CDR1 MNHEY, CDR2 SMNVEV (reference sequence). Trimming took 7 bases from V and 10 from J, leaving 17 bases between them. This CDR3 region has 14 residues. Here the CDR3 DNA reads TGTGCCAGCACCACCCCGGGTACCACATCACCCCTCCACTTT. Translating gives CASTTPGTTSPLHF.

V gene TRBV11-2 combines with J gene TRBJ2-3, with 10 bases identical to TRBD2. J lost 4 bases, V lost 5 bases, and 12 bases had no gene match. The CDR3 loop spans 17 amino acids. Germline loops: CDR1 SGHAT, CDR2 FQNNGV. CDR3: CASSPSLLAGSADTQYF. As DNA, the CDR3 is TGTGCCAGCAGCCCCTCTCTACTAGCGGGGTCCGCAGATACGCAGTATTTT.

This chain links TRBV19 with TRBJ2-5; 8 nucleotides align to TRBD1. This CDR3 comprises 14 residues. The junction had 7 bases not matched to a gene; V was cut back by 6 bases and J by 4 bases. Germline V gene data show CDR1 as LNHDA and CDR2 as SQIVND (reference sequence). The CDR3: CASRMSGQVETQYF. Here the CDR3 DNA reads TGTGCCAGTAGGATGTCGGGACAGGTAGAGACCCAGTACTTC.

A few counts support this clone. V usage is TRBV9 and J usage is TRBJ1-3; D perhaps matches TRBD1 (6 bases). CDR3 length equals 17 residues. The germline gives CDR1 SGDLS, CDR2 YYNGEE. The V and J ends lost 1 base and 0 bases respectively, with 14 bases between them. CDR3 nucleotide sequence: TGTGCCAGCAGCGTACGCGAGGGGGATAGCTCTGGAAACACCATATATTTT. It codes for CASSVREGDSSGNTIYF.

J is TRBJ2-5 and V is TRBV5-1; maybe TRBD1 (6 bases). V was shortened by 1 base and J by 4 bases, with 11 bases between the two germline ends. Germline-derived CDR1 and CDR2 are SGHRS and YFSETQ. CDR3 length: 14 residues. The CDR3 reads CASSLQQGRETQYF. CDR3 sequence (DNA): TGCGCCAGCAGCTTGCAGCAGGGGAGAGAGACCCAGTACTTC.

The chain couples TRBV25-1 to TRBJ1-6; 9 nucleotides align to TRBD1. Per the germline V gene, CDR1 is MGHDK and CDR2 is SYGVNS. The CDR3 contains 16 residues. Trimming at V came to 4 bases and at J to 7 bases, leaving 8 bases not matched to a gene. CDR3 nucleotides: TGTGCCAGCAGTGGAGTTAGTACAGGGGGCAATTCACCCCTCCACTTT. Its protein is CASSGVSTGGNSPLHF.

J is TRBJ1-2 and V is TRBV11-2, with D tentatively TRBD1 (5 bases). Trimming cost V 3 bases and J 8 bases, with 16 bases left between them. The CDR3 loop spans 14 amino acids. Germline values: CDR1 SGHAT, CDR2 FQNNGV. The CDR3 protein is CASSFAGEGGGYTF. The CDR3 bases are TGTGCCAGCAGCTTCGCGGGGGAAGGAGGAGGCTACACCTTC. The variable domain in full, completed from reference TRBV11-2 and TRBJ1-2, reads EAGVAQSPRYKIIEKRQSVAFWCNPISGHATLYWYQQILGQGPKLLIQFQNNGVVDDSQLPKDRFSAERLKGVDSTLKIQPAKLEDSAVYLCASSFAGEGGGYTFGSGTRLTVV.

The DNA for the CDR3 is TGTGCCACCAGTGGCTTCCGGGACAGGCGGCTCCCGAATGAAAAACTGTTTTTT. Its protein is CATSGFRDRRLPNEKLFF. This chain joins TRBV24-1 and TRBJ1-4; TRBD1 agrees at 8 bases. The germline V gene has CDR1 KGHDR and CDR2 SFDVKD. The J segment lost 5 bases and the V segment lost 5 bases, leaving 15 bases of the junction unmatched. This CDR3 spans 18 amino acids.

This chain uses TRBV18 with TRBJ1-2; 7 nucleotides match TRBD1. The V segment lost 5 bases and the J segment 6 bases; nucleotides outside the gene matches: 9. Germline-derived CDR1 and CDR2 are KGHSH and LQKENI. The CDR3 has 14 amino acids. This CDR3 is CASSDQQGSNGYTF. In DNA, the CDR3 is TGTGCCAGCTCAGATCAACAGGGGTCTAATGGCTACACCTTC.

This clone was picked up one time. The gene calls are TRBV6-6 and TRBJ1-2; D is unclear. The CDR3 has 14 residues. Between the trimmed V and J ends, which lost 3 bases and 4 bases, there was a span of 12 bases. Germline values: CDR1 MNHNY, CDR2 SVGAGI (reference sequence). This CDR3 reads CASSYRTVSYGYTF. CDR3 nucleotides: TGTGCCAGCAGTTATCGTACAGTTTCCTATGGCTACACCTTC.

The genes are TRBV7-8 and TRBJ2-1; possible D gene TRBD1, 6 bases. This CDR3 contains 15 residues. The germline V gene has CDR1 SGHVS and CDR2 FQNEAQ. V was cut by 0 bases and J by 8 bases, with 14 bases left in between. The CDR3 DNA sequence: TGTGCCAGCAGCTTAGCGCCCAGGGGTGGGGATGAGCAGTTCTTC. It is translated as CASSLAPRGGDEQFF.